This entry lists 5 T cell receptor beta chains sequenced from one sample in a study of blood T cell repertoires in COVID-19 (dated by TCRdb to the early 2020s). Preparation of the library involved the immunoSEQ multiplex PCR assay. TCRdb holds this immuneACCESS table with in-frame rearrangements only. Some clones are missing; in checked studies, unresolved V genes explain under half, and the rest has no known cause. This sample holds around 400,000 clones; 70% to 90% were observed only once. The ten top clones hold about 9.4% of the sample. The sequencing sample was made of peripheral blood. These receptors were obtained from a woman in her 30s with COVID-19, enrolled during active disease.

Details on this clone: Other DNA sequences in the same sample also yield this CDR3. The chain uses TRBV9 and TRBJ1-2; TRBD1 agrees at 8 bases. Looked up from germline, CDR1 is SGDLS and CDR2 is YYNGEE. Germline trimming cut 0 bases from V and 2 bases from J; bases unmatched to any gene: 3. The CDR3 loop spans 15 amino acids. CDR3 protein: CASSVGSGGNYGYTF. The CDR3 nucleotides read TGTGCCAGCAGCGTAGGGTCAGGGGGCAACTATGGCTACACCTTC.

The CDR3 DNA reads as TGCGCCAGCAGGCAAGACACTCTCTCCTACGAGCAGTACTTC. Its protein is CASRQDTLSYEQYF. The V and J genes are TRBV5-1 and TRBJ2-7; D is ambiguous. V lost 5 bases and J lost 0, with 12 bases in between. The CDR3 spans 14 residues. CDR1 SGHRS and CDR2 YFSETQ come from the germline V gene.

The chain has TRBV10-3 and TRBJ1-2, with 8 bases that match TRBD1. In germline, CDR1 is ENHRY, CDR2 SYGVKD. V was pared by 6 bases and J by 8 bases, with 5 bases of the junction left unmatched. This CDR3 comprises 12 residues. DNA of the CDR3: TGTGCCATCAGGACAGGGGAGATCGGCTACACCTTC. This translates into CAIRTGEIGYTF.

The V and J genes are TRBV7-6 and TRBJ2-7; 7 positions match TRBD1. The CDR3 covers 13 residues. The germline V gene encodes CDR1 SGHVS and CDR2 FNYEAQ. With V trimmed by 3 bases and J by 5 bases, 4 bases remained unmatched. CDR3 sequence (DNA): TGTGCCAGCAGCTTGACAGGGTTCCACGAGCAGTACTTC. Translating gives CASSLTGFHEQYF. Filled out from reference TRBV7-6 and TRBJ2-7, the complete variable domain reads GAGVSQSPRYKVTKRGQDVALRCDPISGHVSLYWYRQALGQGPEFLTYFNYEAQQDKSGLPNDRFSAERPEGSISTLTIQRTEQRDSAMYRCASSLTGFHEQYFGPGTRLTVT.

The J gene is TRBJ2-5, the V gene TRBV7-9, with 7 bases aligning to TRBD2. V gave up 7 bases and J gave up 2 bases; unmatched junction bases: 7. The CDR3 consists of 14 residues. Germline CDR1 reads SEHNR; CDR2 reads FQNEAQ (reference sequence). In DNA form, the CDR3 reads TGTGCCAGCATATCGACTAGCAATCAAGAGACCCAGTACTTC. The encoded protein is CASISTSNQETQYF.